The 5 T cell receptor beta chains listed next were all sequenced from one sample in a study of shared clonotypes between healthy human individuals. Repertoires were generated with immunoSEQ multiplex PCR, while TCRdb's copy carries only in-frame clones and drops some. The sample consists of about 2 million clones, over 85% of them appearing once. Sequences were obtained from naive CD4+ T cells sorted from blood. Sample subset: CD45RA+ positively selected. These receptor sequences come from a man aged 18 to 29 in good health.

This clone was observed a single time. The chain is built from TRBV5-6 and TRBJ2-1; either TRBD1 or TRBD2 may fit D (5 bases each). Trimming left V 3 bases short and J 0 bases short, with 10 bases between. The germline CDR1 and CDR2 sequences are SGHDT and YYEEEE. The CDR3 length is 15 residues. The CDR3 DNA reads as TGTGCCAGCAGCTCCGGGACGGGCTCCTACAATGAGCAGTTCTTC. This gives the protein CASSSGTGSYNEQFF.

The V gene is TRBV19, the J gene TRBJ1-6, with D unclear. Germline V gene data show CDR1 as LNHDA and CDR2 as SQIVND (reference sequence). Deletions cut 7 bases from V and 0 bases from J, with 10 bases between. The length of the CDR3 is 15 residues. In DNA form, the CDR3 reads TGTGCCAGTACTGGCGGTAGCTCCTATAATTCACCCCTCCACTTT. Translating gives CASTGGSSYNSPLHF.

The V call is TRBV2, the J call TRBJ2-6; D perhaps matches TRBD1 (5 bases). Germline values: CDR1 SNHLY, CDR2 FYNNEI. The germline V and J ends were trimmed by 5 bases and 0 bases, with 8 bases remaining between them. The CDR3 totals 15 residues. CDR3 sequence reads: CASSLQDSGANVLTF. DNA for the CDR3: TGTGCCAGCAGTTTACAGGACTCTGGGGCCAACGTCCTGACTTTC.

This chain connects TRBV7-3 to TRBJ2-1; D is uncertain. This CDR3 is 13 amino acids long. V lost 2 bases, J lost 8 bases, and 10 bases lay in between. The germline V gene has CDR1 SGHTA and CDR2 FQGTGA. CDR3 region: CASSLPDGYEQFF. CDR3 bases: TGTGCCAGCAGCTTACCGGATGGGTATGAGCAGTTCTTC.

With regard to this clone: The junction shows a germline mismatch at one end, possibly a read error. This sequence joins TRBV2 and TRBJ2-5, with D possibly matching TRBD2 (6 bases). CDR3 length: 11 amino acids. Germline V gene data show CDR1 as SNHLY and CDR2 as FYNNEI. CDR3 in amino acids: CASSAAGLVNF. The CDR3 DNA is TGTGCCAGCAGTGCAGCGGGCCTCGTGAACTTC.